Shown below are 18 T cell receptor beta chains from a single sample sequenced in a study of shared clonotypes between healthy human individuals. CD8 cells regarded as naive lacked CD45RO, were positively chosen for CCR7, and omitted terminally differentiated effector memory CD45RA+ cells. The assay was immunoSEQ multiplex PCR, and TCRdb's table has in-frame clones only and misses some. The repertoire includes about 2 million clones, approximately 95% of them detected once, and 0.9% to 1.3% sits in the top ten. Sequencing was done on a sample of naive CD8+ T cells sorted from blood. Every receptor here comes from a man aged 18 to 29 in good health.

V is TRBV6-5 and J is TRBJ2-1; unclear D gene. Germline V gene sequence: CDR1 MNHEY, CDR2 SVGAGI. V lost 0 bases, J lost 6 bases, and 9 bases lay in between. This CDR3 contains 14 residues. The CDR3 loop is CASSYSTWGNEQFF. The CDR3 DNA is TGTGCCAGCAGTTACTCGACGTGGGGCAATGAGCAGTTCTTC.

On this clone itself: The sample carries other DNA sequences with the same CDR3. J is TRBJ2-7 and V is TRBV7-9, with no clear D. V was trimmed by 0 bases and J by 3 bases, leaving 9 bases between them. The CDR3 loop spans 14 amino acids. Germline loops: CDR1 SEHNR, CDR2 FQNEAQ (reference sequence). CDR3 sequence reads: CASSLALGDYEQYF. CDR3 DNA: TGTGCCAGCAGCTTAGCTTTGGGCGACTACGAGCAGTACTTC.

The V call is TRBV29-1, the J call TRBJ2-7; TRBD2 agrees at 11 bases. Germline CDR1 SQVTM, CDR2 ANQGSEA. J gave up 2 bases and V 6 bases, and 3 bases lay outside the gene matches. CDR3 length: 13 amino acids. The CDR3 DNA sequence: TGCAGCGTGACACTAGCGGGAGCCTACGAGCAGTACTTC. It codes for CSVTLAGAYEQYF.

The DNA of the CDR3 is TGTGCTAGAGTTTCGACTAGCGATCCCTACAATGAGCAGTTCTTC. Translated: CARVSTSDPYNEQFF. The chain employs TRBV12-5 and TRBJ2-1; TRBD2 matches 8 bases. The junction had 9 bases not matched to a gene; V was cut back by 9 bases and J by 2 bases. The CDR3 sequence is 15 residues long. Germline CDR1 is LGHNT and CDR2 is FRNRAP.

J is TRBJ1-2 and V is TRBV5-6; no definite D call. Germline CDR1 and CDR2: SGHDT and YYEEEE. Trimming stripped 2 bases from V and 4 bases from J, with 24 bases between. The length of the CDR3 is 18 residues. The CDR3, as DNA: TGTGCCAGCAGCTTAGAAACCATTTCCCCGTCCGCGGTCTATGGCTACACCTTC. Protein product: CASSLETISPSAVYGYTF.

Remarks on this clone: The sample holds other DNA sequences that translate to the same CDR3. The V gene is TRBV28, the J gene TRBJ2-2; possibly TRBD1 or TRBD2 for D (5 bases each). The V end was cut by 3 bases, the J end by 0 bases, with 5 bases between. This CDR3 comprises 14 residues. CDR1 and CDR2 (germline): MDHEN, SYDVKM. In DNA form, the CDR3 reads TGTGCCAGCAGTTTGGGGGCGAACACCGGGGAGCTGTTTTTT. It yields the protein CASSLGANTGELFF.

The chain combines TRBV11-2 with TRBJ2-7, with 7 bases aligning to TRBD2. V was clipped by 1 base and J by 0 bases; unmatched bases: 6. The CDR3 is 16 amino acids. The germline CDR1 and CDR2 sequences are SGHAT and FQNNGV. The CDR3 region has the DNA TGTGCCAGCAGCTTAGGAGGCGGGGGAAGCTCCTACGAGCAGTACTTC. Its translation is CASSLGGGGSSYEQYF.

The gene calls are TRBV25-1 and TRBJ2-5; weak D call: TRBD1 (5 bases). The CDR3 runs to 13 residues. CDR1 is MGHDK, CDR2 SYGVNS, per germline. V was trimmed by 8 bases and J by 2 bases, leaving 12 bases between them. CDR3 protein: CASRATVQETQYF. The CDR3 nucleotides read TGTGCCAGCCGGGCGACAGTTCAAGAGACCCAGTACTTC.

This chain uses TRBV27 with TRBJ1-1, with TRBD1 as a possible D gene (5 bases). CDR3 size: 14 residues. V dropped 2 bases and J dropped 1 base, with 8 bases sitting between them. Germline V gene lookup returns CDR1 MNHEY and CDR2 SMNVEV (reference sequence). CDR3 region: CASSLAGRNTEAFF. CDR3 coding DNA: TGTGCCAGCAGTTTAGCAGGGAGGAACACTGAAGCTTTCTTT.

The V gene is TRBV13, the J gene TRBJ1-4, with no clear D. The ends were cut back, 0 bases at V and 7 bases at J, with 9 bases in the middle. There are 14 residues in the CDR3. CDR1 is PRHDT and CDR2 is FYEKMQ in the germline V gene (reference sequence). DNA of the CDR3: TGTGCCAGCAGCTTAGGTAATACGGGTGAAAAACTGTTTTTT. Its protein product is CASSLGNTGEKLFF.

V gene TRBV6-9 combines with J gene TRBJ1-2, with 10 bases fitting TRBD1. Germline V gives CDR1 MNHGY, CDR2 SVAAGI. The length of the CDR3 is 21 residues. V trimming: 2 bases; J trimming: 4 bases; junction bases outside the gene matches: 22. The CDR3 DNA reads as TGTGCCAGCAGTTATATCCGGGCGATTCCGGGACAGGGGAGAATTGTCTATGGCTACACCTTC. It yields the protein CASSYIRAIPGQGRIVYGYTF.

The CDR3 region has the DNA TGTGCCAGCAGCTTAGAGGGTGAGGGGTTAAAGTTCTACGAGCAGTACTTC. Its translation is CASSLEGEGLKFYEQYF. The chain couples TRBV7-8 to TRBJ2-7; D possibly matches TRBD1 or TRBD2 (5 bases each). CDR1 and CDR2 (germline): SGHVS, FQNEAQ. The V end was cut by 1 base, the J end by 3 bases, with 19 bases between. This CDR3 is built from 17 residues.

The gene calls are TRBV9 and TRBJ2-7; D might be TRBD1 or TRBD2, each matching 5 bases. This CDR3 has 15 amino acids. With 2 bases removed from V and 2 bases from J, the gap between germline ends came to 14 bases. The germline gives CDR1 SGDLS, CDR2 YYNGEE. CDR3 sequence: CASSVFWDGTYEQYF. The CDR3 DNA sequence: TGTGCCAGCAGCGTGTTTTGGGACGGAACCTACGAGCAGTACTTC.

Remarks on this clone: Distinct nucleotide sequences in the sample also encode this CDR3. V and J are TRBV4-3 and TRBJ2-7; D possibly corresponds to TRBD1 (6 bases). The ends were cut back, 4 bases at V and 2 bases at J, with 12 bases in the middle. CDR1 is LGHNA and CDR2 is YSLEER in the germline V gene. The CDR3 extends over 14 amino acids. CDR3 coding DNA: TGCGCCAGCAGCCTCGGGCAGGGGACCTACGAGCAGTACTTC. Amino acids: CASSLGQGTYEQYF.

Details on this clone: The same CDR3 also results from other DNA sequences found in this sample. The chain links TRBV7-9 to TRBJ2-7; 7 bases line up with TRBD1. V lost 4 bases and J lost 2; bases outside the gene matches: 5. The CDR3 has 14 residues. Germline CDR1 is SEHNR and CDR2 is FQNEAQ (reference sequence). The CDR3 here is CASSSRDRTYEQYF. In DNA form, the CDR3 reads TGTGCCAGCAGCTCCCGGGACAGAACCTACGAGCAGTACTTC. Looking up the rest from reference TRBV7-9 and TRBJ2-7 gives the full variable domain: DTGVSQNPRHKITKRGQNVTFRCDPISEHNRLYWYRQTLGQGPEFLTYFQNEAQLEKSRLLSDRFSAERPKGSFSTLEIQRTEQGDSAMYLCASSSRDRTYEQYFGPGTRLTVT.

J is TRBJ2-7 and V is TRBV28; 7 bases are a match to TRBD2. V was pared by 5 bases and J by 6 bases, with 10 bases of the junction left unmatched. The CDR3 is 14 amino acids. CDR1 and CDR2 (germline): MDHEN, SYDVKM. CDR3 sequence (DNA): TGTGCCAGCAGTAACGGGGGGAACGAATTCGAGCAGTACTTC. Its protein product is CASSNGGNEFEQYF.

The genes are TRBV4-1 and TRBJ1-4; D is unclear. V lost 1 base and J lost 8, with 17 bases in between. CDR3 length: 16 residues. Per the germline V gene, CDR1 is MGHRA and CDR2 is YSYEKL. The CDR3 here is CASSQGREGLEEKLFF. The CDR3 nucleotides read TGCGCCAGCAGCCAAGGAAGGGAGGGTCTAGAAGAAAAACTGTTTTTT.

This clone has a single count. The chain uses TRBV9 and TRBJ1-4; 9 bases agree with TRBD1. Germline V gene data show CDR1 as SGDLS and CDR2 as YYNGEE. The CDR3 length is 16 residues. The J segment lost 4 bases and the V segment lost 4 bases, leaving 8 bases of the junction unmatched. CDR3 DNA: TGTGCCAGCAGCCCCCCCGGACAGGGGTTTAATGAAAAACTGTTTTTT. It yields the protein CASSPPGQGFNEKLFF. Combining the CDR3 with reference TRBV9 and TRBJ1-4 gives the whole variable domain DSGVTQTPKHLITATGQRVTLRCSPRSGDLSVYWYQQSLDQGLQFLIQYYNGEERAKGNILERFSAQQFPDLHSELNLSSLELGDSALYFCASSPPGQGFNEKLFFGSGTQLSVL.